The entry below gives a single T cell receptor (beta chain) sequence along with its context. The antigen is unknown. The data were obtained in a study of response to subunit inactivated influenza vaccine. Study-level points and caveats: With each seasonal influenza vaccination, the authors suggested, few new T cells are recruited.

Using its own MiXCR run on the RT-PCR reads, TCRdb lists one record per CDR3 protein. The sample has more than 450,000 distinct CDR3 sequences, approximately 12% seen once. The CDR3 has 15 amino acids. Between the trimmed V and J ends, which lost 1 base and 3 bases, there was a span of 10 bases. This clonotype was sampled from a man between 45 and 60 years old who received an inactivated influenza vaccine. The sequencing used PBMCs from blood, collected on the day of vaccination. This chain uses TRBV23-1 with TRBJ1-5; D not certain. TRBV23-1 is known as an ORF, though its function is uncertain. CDR3 coding DNA: TGCGCCAGCAGTCAATATTGCCGGGTCAATCAGCCCCAGCATTTT. Protein product: CASSQYCRVNQPQHF.